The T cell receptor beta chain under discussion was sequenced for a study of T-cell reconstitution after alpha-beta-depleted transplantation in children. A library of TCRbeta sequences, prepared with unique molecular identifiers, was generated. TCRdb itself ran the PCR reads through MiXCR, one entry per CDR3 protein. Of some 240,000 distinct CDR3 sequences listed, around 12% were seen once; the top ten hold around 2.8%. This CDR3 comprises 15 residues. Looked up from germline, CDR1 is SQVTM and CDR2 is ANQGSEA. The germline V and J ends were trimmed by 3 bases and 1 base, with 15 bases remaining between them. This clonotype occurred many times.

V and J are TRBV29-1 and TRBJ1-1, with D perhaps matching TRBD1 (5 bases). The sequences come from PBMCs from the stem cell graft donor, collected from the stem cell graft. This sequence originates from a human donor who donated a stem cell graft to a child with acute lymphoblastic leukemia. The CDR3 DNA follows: TGCAGCGTTGATCCAGGGAATTTGAGGAACACTGAAGCTTTCTTT. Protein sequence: CSVDPGNLRNTEAFF.